These T cell receptor beta chains were read from a single sample in a study of blood T cell repertoires in COVID-19. Profiling relied on immunoSEQ multiplex PCR, and the TCRdb table lists in-frame clones only, not all of them. The top ten clones hold 16% of a sample with fewer than 120,000 clones, over 75% of them seen once. The sequenced material came from peripheral blood. The source of these receptors is an elderly woman with active or convalescent COVID-19. CDR3s include the opening cysteine and the closing phenylalanine or tryptophan. The D gene is left open where the match is weak. Expanded clones get a size class; other rows say once, few or many, or leave the size out.

v_call	clone_size	d_call	j_call	cdr3_nt	cdr3_aa
TRBV5-4	NA	NA	TRBJ2-7	TGTGCCAGCAGCTCAACACCAGGGCCGGGGGTCTACGAGCAGTACTTC	CASSSTPGPGVYEQYF
TRBV6-2/TRBV6-3	NA	TRBD2	TRBJ2-2	TGTGCCAGCAGTTACGTCGCGGGAGTGGGTGTCGGGGAGCTGTTTTTT	CASSYVAGVGVGELFF
TRBV11-3	NA	NA	TRBJ2-6	TGTGCCAGCAGCTCGACCGGGACTGGGGCCAACGTCCTGACTTTC	CASSSTGTGANVLTF
TRBV11-2	NA	TRBD2	TRBJ2-5	TGTGCCAGCAGCCCCCGCCCACTAGCGGACGATCAAGAGACCCAGTACTTC	CASSPRPLADDQETQYF
TRBV24-1	NA	TRBD1	TRBJ2-7	TGTGCCACCAGTGATCCTCGGACAGGGGGCAATGAGCAGTACTTC	CATSDPRTGGNEQYF
TRBV13	NA	NA	TRBJ2-5	TGTGCCAGCAGCTTAGTGGGGACACCAAAAGAGACCCAGTACTTC	CASSLVGTPKETQYF
TRBV18	NA	NA	TRBJ2-1	TGTGCCAGCTCACCACCAAGTGGGAGTGGTGAGCAGTTCTTC	CASSPPSGSGEQFF
TRBV27	NA	NA	TRBJ1-1	TGTGCCAGCAGCCAAGAGTTGGACACTGAAGCTTTCTTT	CASSQELDTEAFF
TRBV9	NA	NA	TRBJ2-3	TGTGCCAGCAGCGTAGCCCCGGGCACAGATACGCAGTATTTT	CASSVAPGTDTQYF
TRBV9	NA	NA	TRBJ2-1	TGTGCCAGCAGCGGAGAATCCTACAATGAGCAGTTCTTC	CASSGESYNEQFF
TRBV5-5	NA	TRBD2	TRBJ2-1	TGTGCCAGCAGCTGCTGGACTAGCGGGAGGGCCCCAACCTACAATGAGCAGTTCTTC	CASSCWTSGRAPTYNEQFF
TRBV27	NA	TRBD1	TRBJ1-2	TGTGCCAGCAGTGCGACAGGGGGCAACTATGGCTACACCTTC	CASSATGGNYGYTF
TRBV5-4	NA	TRBD2	TRBJ2-7	TGTGCCAGCAGCATACATACTAGCGGGAGGCTGGGCGAGCAGTACTTC	CASSIHTSGRLGEQYF
TRBV19	NA	TRBD2	TRBJ2-5	TGTGCCAGTAGTATGGGCGGTAGCGGGATAGGGGGAGAGACCCAGTACTTC	CASSMGGSGIGGETQYF
TRBV7-8	NA	NA	TRBJ2-2	TGTGCCAGCAGCTTAGCGTCCGGGGGTGCCGGGGAGCTGTTTTTT	CASSLASGGAGELFF
TRBV4-2	NA	NA	TRBJ1-1	TGTGCCAGCAGCCAAGAGGGGAGGATGAACACTGAAGCTTTCTTT	CASSQEGRMNTEAFF
TRBV28	NA	NA	TRBJ2-3	TGTGCCAGCACGAGTTACACAGATACGCAGTATTTT	CASTSYTDTQYF
TRBV27	NA	TRBD2	TRBJ2-1	TGTGCCGTTCGGGCTAGCGGGAATCTGGATGAGCAGTTCTTC	CAVRASGNLDEQFF
TRBV6-6	NA	NA	TRBJ1-1	TGTGCCAGCAGTTACTGGGCAGAAGAAGCTTTCTTT	CASSYWAEEAFF
TRBV10-3	NA	NA	TRBJ2-1	TGTGCCATCAGTGAGTCGAGAGTGGGAGTCGATGAGCAGTTCTTC	CAISESRVGVDEQFF
TRBV2	once	NA	TRBJ1-5	TGTGCCAGCAGTGGACGTAGCGTTGGCAATCAGCCCCAGCATTTT	CASSGRSVGNQPQHF
TRBV27	NA	TRBD1	TRBJ1-4	TGTGCCAGCAGTTTATCGCACAGGGGGTACGAAAAACTGTTTTTT	CASSLSHRGYEKLFF
TRBV13	once	NA	TRBJ2-1	TGTGCCAGCTCACGGGGGGCTCCGTCGGTCAATGAGCAGTTCTTC	CASSRGAPSVNEQFF
TRBV7-9	NA	TRBD1	TRBJ1-1	TGTGCCAGCAGCCAATATTTAGGACAGGGGGGCACTGAAGCTTTCTTT	CASSQYLGQGGTEAFF
TRBV7-2	once	TRBD2	TRBJ2-7	TGTGCCAGCAGCCGGACTAGCGGGGGGCCCTACGAGCAGTACTTC	CASSRTSGGPYEQYF
TRBV6-1	NA	NA	TRBJ1-4	TGTGCCAGCAGTGAGAGCCGAGGAAAACTGTTTTTT	CASSESRGKLFF
TRBV20-1	few	TRBD1	TRBJ1-3	TGCAGTGCTAGTGGACAGGGACAGGCTGGAAACACCATATATTTT	CSASGQGQAGNTIYF
TRBV11-2	NA	TRBD1	TRBJ1-1	TGTGCCAGCAGCTTAGTACAGGGGACTGAAGCTTTCTTT	CASSLVQGTEAFF
TRBV27	NA	NA	TRBJ2-3	TGTGCCAGCAGTTCCCCTTTCCGGGACACAGATACGCAGTATTTT	CASSSPFRDTDTQYF
TRBV28	many	TRBD2	TRBJ2-7	TGTGCCAGCAGTTTCTCGTTGCGGGAGCTCACCTACGAGCAGTACTTC	CASSFSLRELTYEQYF